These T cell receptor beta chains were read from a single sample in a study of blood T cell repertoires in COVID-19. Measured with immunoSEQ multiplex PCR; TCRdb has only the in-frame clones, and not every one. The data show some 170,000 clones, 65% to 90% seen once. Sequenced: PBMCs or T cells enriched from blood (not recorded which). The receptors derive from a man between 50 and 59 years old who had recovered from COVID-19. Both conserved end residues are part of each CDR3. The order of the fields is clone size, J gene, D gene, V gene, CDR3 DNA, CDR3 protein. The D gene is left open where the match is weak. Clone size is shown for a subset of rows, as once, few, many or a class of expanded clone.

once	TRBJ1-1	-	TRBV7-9	TGTGCCAGCAGCTTAAACTTTGGTGAAGCTTTCTTT	CASSLNFGEAFF
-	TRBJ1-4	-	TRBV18	TGTGCCAGCTTAAAACCGGGTACAGGTGGCGAAAAACTGTTTTTT	CASLKPGTGGEKLFF
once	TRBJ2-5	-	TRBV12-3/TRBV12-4	TGTGCCAGCACCCCCCGGGGGTGGACCCAGTACTTC	CASTPRGWTQYF
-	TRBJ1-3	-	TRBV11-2	TGTGCCAGCACCCTGGGAAACACCATATATTTT	CASTLGNTIYF
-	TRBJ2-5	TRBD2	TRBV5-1	TGCGCCAGCAGCTTAACTAGCGGGGGGGCGAAGACCCAGTACTTC	CASSLTSGGAKTQYF
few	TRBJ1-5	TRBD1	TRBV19	TGTGCCAGTACCCGGGGGACAGGGGGCAGCCAGCCCCAGCATTTT	CASTRGTGGSQPQHF
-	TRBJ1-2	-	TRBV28	TGTGCCAGCAGTTTAACCGAACCTATGTACGGCTACACCTTC	CASSLTEPMYGYTF
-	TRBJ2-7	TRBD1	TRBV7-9	TGTGCCAGCAGCGAGGACAGGAACTCCTACGAGCAGTACTTC	CASSEDRNSYEQYF
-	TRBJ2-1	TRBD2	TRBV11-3	TGTGCCAGCAGCCGGGGAGGCGGGGGGGCCCATGAGCAGTTCTTC	CASSRGGGGAHEQFF
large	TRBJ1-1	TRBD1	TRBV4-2	TGTGCCAGCAGCCAAGGGACAGGGGAGGACACTGAAGCTTTCTTT	CASSQGTGEDTEAFF
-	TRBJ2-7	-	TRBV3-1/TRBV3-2	TGTGCCAGCAGCCAAGGAGGGGGCAGCGGGTCCTACGAGCAGTACTTC	CASSQGGGSGSYEQYF
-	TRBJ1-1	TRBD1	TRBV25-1	TGTGCCAGCAGTCCTTTCGCGGGACAGGTGATGGGCACTGAAGCTTTCTTT	CASSPFAGQVMGTEAFF
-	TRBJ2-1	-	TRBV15	TGTGCCACCAGCAGAGAAGGGGAAAGACAGCAGTTCTTC	CATSREGERQQFF
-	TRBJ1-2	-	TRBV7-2	TGTGCCAGCAGCTTCACAGGGAGAGGCTCCCCGGGGGGCTACACCTTC	CASSFTGRGSPGGYTF
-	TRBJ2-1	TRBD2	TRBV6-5	TGTGCCAGCAGTTACTCGGGCGGGGGGGCTGGAAATGAGCAGTTCTTC	CASSYSGGGAGNEQFF
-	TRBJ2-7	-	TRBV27	TGTGCCAGCAGTTTAATAGGGGTTTCAGGCGAGCAGTACTTC	CASSLIGVSGEQYF
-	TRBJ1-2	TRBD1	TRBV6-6	TGTGCCAGCAGTTACTCGGGAACAGGGGGCTATGGCTACACCTTC	CASSYSGTGGYGYTF
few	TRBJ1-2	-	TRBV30	TGTGCCTGGACCCCCACGGGGAGAGCTAACTATGGCTACACCTTC	CAWTPTGRANYGYTF
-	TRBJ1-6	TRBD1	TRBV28	TGTGCCAGCAGAGGGGGCGAGGGGTATAATTCACCCCTCCACTTT	CASRGGEGYNSPLHF
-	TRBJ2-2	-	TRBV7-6	TGTGCCAGCAGCTCCCACAGGGAGACGAACACCGGGGAGCTGTTTTTT	CASSSHRETNTGELFF
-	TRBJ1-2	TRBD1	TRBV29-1	TGCAGCGCCCCACGTTACAGGGGTGGCTACACCTTC	CSAPRYRGGYTF
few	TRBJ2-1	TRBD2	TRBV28	TGTGCCAGCAGTTTAGCGGGCGGGGGGGCAGGTGAGCAGTTCTTC	CASSLAGGGAGEQFF
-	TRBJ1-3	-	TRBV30	TGTGCCTGGAGCGTGCAAGCAACCATCTCTGGAAACACCATATATTTT	CAWSVQATISGNTIYF
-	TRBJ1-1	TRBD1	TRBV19	TGTGCCAGTAGCCGGGACAGGGTCACTGAAGCTTTCTTT	CASSRDRVTEAFF
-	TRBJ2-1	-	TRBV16	TGTGCCAGCAGCCAATCTGGGGACAACAAGCAGTTCTTC	CASSQSGDNKQFF
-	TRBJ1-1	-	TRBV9	TGTGCCAGCAGCGTCGATGTTCAGGGAGAAGCTTTCTTT	CASSVDVQGEAFF
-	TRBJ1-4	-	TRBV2	TGTGCCAGCAGGCGACAGATAGAGAATGAAAAACTGTTTTTT	CASRRQIENEKLFF
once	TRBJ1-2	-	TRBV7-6	TGTGCCAGCAGCAGCGGGCCCAGCTATGGCTACACCTTC	CASSSGPSYGYTF
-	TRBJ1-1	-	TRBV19	TGTGCCAGTACCAGTCAGGGTGGTTGGGAAGCTTTCTTT	CASTSQGGWEAFF
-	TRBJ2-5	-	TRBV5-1	TGCGCCAGCACCGCGACACTCCAAGAGACCCAGTACTTC	CASTATLQETQYF
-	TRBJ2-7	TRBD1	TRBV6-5	TGTGCCAGCAGTTACAGGGACAGGGGTTCCTACGAGCAGTACTTC	CASSYRDRGSYEQYF
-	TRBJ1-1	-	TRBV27	TGTGCCAGCAGTCCGCTGGCTGCCTCTGAAGCTTTCTTT	CASSPLAASEAFF
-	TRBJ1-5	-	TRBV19	TGTGCCAGTAGGACTTTTGCGGGGGGGTTGGAGAGTACTACCGGAGGCAATCAGCCCCAGCATTTT	CASRTFAGGLESTTGGNQPQHF
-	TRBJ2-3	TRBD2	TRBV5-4	TGTGCCAGCAGCTCAAAACTAGCGGGGGCCACAGATACGCAGTATTTT	CASSSKLAGATDTQYF
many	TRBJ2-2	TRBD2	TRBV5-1	TGCGCCAGCAGCATCAGAGCGGGGGGGCAGTCCGGGGAGCTGTTTTTT	CASSIRAGGQSGELFF
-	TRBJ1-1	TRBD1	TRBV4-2	TGTGCCAGCAGCCAAGAGGGGAACAGGGGGCGGAACACTGAAGCTTTCTTT	CASSQEGNRGRNTEAFF
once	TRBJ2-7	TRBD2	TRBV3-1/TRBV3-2	TGTGCCAGCAGCCGTGGACTAGCGGGGGGGCCGACCTACGAGCAGTACTTC	CASSRGLAGGPTYEQYF
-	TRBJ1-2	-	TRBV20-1	TGCAGTGCTAGGTATCTTGGCTACACCTTC	CSARYLGYTF
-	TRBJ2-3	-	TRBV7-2	TGTGCCAGCAGCTTAGCGGGGGGGCTAGATACGCAGTATTTT	CASSLAGGLDTQYF
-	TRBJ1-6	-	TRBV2	TGTGCCAGCAGACATACAGGTGTCTTAGGGAATTCACCCCTCCACTTT	CASRHTGVLGNSPLHF
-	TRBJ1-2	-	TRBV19	TGTGCCAGTAGTATAGGGACAGCCTATGGCTACACCTTC	CASSIGTAYGYTF
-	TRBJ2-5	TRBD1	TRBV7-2	TGTGCCAGCAGCCCCCAGGGGGACAGGTTCGAGACCCAGTACTTC	CASSPQGDRFETQYF